The entry below describes one TCR beta chain. This clone was found a few times. No cognate antigen has been identified for it. Base qualities are not recorded, but no much larger clone differs from it by a single base. These data are taken from a study of beta chain features in type 1 diabetes (dated by TCRdb to 2016 to 2019). Regarding the research as a whole: Patients and healthy donors did not differ in mean age, gender distribution, total cell number or subset yield. A total of some 100,000,000 sorted cells were examined across all samples, and a strong correlation was observed between cell number per subset and RNA yield. Whereas all 30 or so donors provided naive and central memory subsets, regulatory and stem cell-like memory subsets were isolated from just 8 patients and roughly 8 healthy donors. The study compared TCRB repertoires of sorted circulating CD4+ T cell subsets between recently diagnosed type 1 diabetes patients and matched healthy donors.

Based on the germline V gene, the CDR1 and CDR2 sequences are SGHTA and FQGNSA. The CDR3 measures 14 amino acids from cysteine to phenylalanine. Only the CDR3 part of the read is kept: 42 bases, read in frame from the first base. V is cut by 5 bases and J by 5 bases, and the space between the germline ends is 15 bases. The entire amount of isolated RNA was reverse transcribed using the High Capacity cDNA Reverse Transcription Kit, so the sequenced TCRB transcripts were expressed ones. Naive, central memory and regulatory T cell samples underwent deep immunoSEQ sequencing, averaging about 3.57 million total reads per sample. Sorted cells were lysed in RLT buffer, and RNA was extracted using DNase-treated RNeasy Micro or Mini kits according to cell number. To prevent cross-contamination, each cell subset was processed individually, whereas patient and healthy donor samples were processed jointly. Using the immunoSEQ multiplex PCR, TCRB sequences were amplified from cDNA into 87-bp fragments spanning the CDR3 region. Sequencing of the amplicons was performed on the Illumina HiSeq platform. For the original study's pipeline: PCR bias was corrected computationally using synthetic template baselines, and reads within Hamming distance 2 were collapsed, with unmergeable singletons discarded. Reads were aligned against IMGT so that V, D and J genes, CDR3 length and insertions or deletions at six rearrangement sites could be assigned. Within each subset, clonotype counts were normalized to the number of sorted cells before true diversity and Gini coefficients were calculated with the tcR R package. The overlap coefficient, calculated on TCRB nucleotide sequences, was used to measure repertoire sharing. Out-of-frame TCRB sequences from naive cells were analyzed as a proxy for the pre-selection repertoire. TCRdb took this table from immuneACCESS and kept in-frame rearrangements with V and J called. Such tables lack part of the clones; where checked against another copy, unresolved V genes explain under half of the gap, and the rest is unexplained. V and J calls and clone size are copied from that table; D and trimming were computed from the DNA. This sample comprises about 350,000 clones, roughly a fifth of them detected only once. The top ten constitute 0.044% of the sample.

The investigation overall reported the following: Patients with type 1 diabetes made fewer insertions and deleted more nucleotides at VDJ recombination sites, implying thymic rearrangement abnormalities. PCR may preferentially amplify shorter templates, but because patient and control samples were amplified and corrected together, any resulting skew would affect both groups equally. Because cDNA was sequenced instead of genomic DNA, highly expressing activated cells could be over-represented, though the groups showed no difference in activation or CD3 levels. Only small numbers of individuals were included in the HLA sub-analyses, which left unresolved whether HLA type had any influence on TCRB rearrangement. A moderate but significant shortening of TCRB CDR3 length was observed in type 1 diabetes patients in all four CD4+ subsets. The naive, central memory and regulatory TCRB repertoires appeared to resemble one another more closely among patients than among healthy donors.

Each donor gave one peripheral blood draw, averaging approximately 110 mL, which was collected into heparinised tubes. Using a panel that included CD45RO, CCR7, CD25, CD127, CD95 and CD27, naive, central memory, regulatory and stem cell-like memory CD4+ T cells were sorted on a BD FACSAria II. All sorted populations exceeded 95% purity. PBMCs were isolated immediately by Lymphoprep density gradient centrifugation and stained directly without culture. So that batch effects would be minimized, each experiment stained and sorted samples in pairs, pairing one healthy donor with one patient. This sequence uses TRBV7-2 and TRBJ2-5; the D gene is perhaps TRBD1, on 5 matching bases. The TCR originated in a woman under 30 in good health. Sequences were obtained from naive CD4+ T cells from blood. What this sample's cell subset or site label stands for: true naive CD4+ T cells. The CDR3 region reads CASSGQQGYETQYF. Read as DNA, the sequence is TGTGCCAGCAGCGGCCAGCAGGGATACGAGACCCAGTACTTC.